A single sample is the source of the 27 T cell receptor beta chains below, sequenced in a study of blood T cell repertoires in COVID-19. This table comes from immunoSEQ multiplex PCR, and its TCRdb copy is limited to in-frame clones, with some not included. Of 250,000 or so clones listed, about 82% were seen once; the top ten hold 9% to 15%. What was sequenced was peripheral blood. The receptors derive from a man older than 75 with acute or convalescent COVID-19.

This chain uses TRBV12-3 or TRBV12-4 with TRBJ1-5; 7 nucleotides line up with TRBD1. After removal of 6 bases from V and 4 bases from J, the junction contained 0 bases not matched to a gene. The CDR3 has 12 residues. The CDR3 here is CASRTGNQPQHF. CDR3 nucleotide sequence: TGTGCCAGCAGGACAGGGAATCAGCCCCAGCATTTT.

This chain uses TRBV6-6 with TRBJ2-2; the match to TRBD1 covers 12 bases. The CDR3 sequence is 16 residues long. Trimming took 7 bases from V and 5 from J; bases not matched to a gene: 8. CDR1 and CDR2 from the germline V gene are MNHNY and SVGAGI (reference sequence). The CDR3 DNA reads TGTGCCAGCAACCCGAAGGGACAGGGGGCAACCGGGGAGCTGTTTTTT. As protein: CASNPKGQGATGELFF.

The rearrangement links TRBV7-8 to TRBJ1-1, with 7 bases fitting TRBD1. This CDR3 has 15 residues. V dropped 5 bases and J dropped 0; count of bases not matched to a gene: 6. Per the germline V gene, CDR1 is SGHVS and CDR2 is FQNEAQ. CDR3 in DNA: TGTGCCAGCAGCAAAATGGACAGGTTGAACACTGAAGCTTTCTTT. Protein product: CASSKMDRLNTEAFF. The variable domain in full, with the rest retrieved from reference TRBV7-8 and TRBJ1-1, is GAGVSQSPRYKVAKRGQDVALRCDPISGHVSLFWYQQALGQGPEFLTYFQNEAQLDKSGLPSDRFFAERPEGSVSTLKIQRTQQEDSAVYLCASSKMDRLNTEAFFGQGTRLTVV.

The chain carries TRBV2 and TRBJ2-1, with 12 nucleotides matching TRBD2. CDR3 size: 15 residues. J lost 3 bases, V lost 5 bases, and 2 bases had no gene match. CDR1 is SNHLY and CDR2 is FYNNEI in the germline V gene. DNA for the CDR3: TGTGCCAGCAGTAAACTAGCGGGGGGCTACAATGAGCAGTTCTTC. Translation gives CASSKLAGGYNEQFF.

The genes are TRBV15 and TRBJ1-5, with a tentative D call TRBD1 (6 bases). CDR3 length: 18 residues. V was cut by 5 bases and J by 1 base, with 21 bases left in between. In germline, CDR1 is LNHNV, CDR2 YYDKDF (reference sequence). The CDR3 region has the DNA TGTGCCACCAGCCGGACAGCCAGGCTCTCAGGGAGCAATCAGCCCCAGCATTTT. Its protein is CATSRTARLSGSNQPQHF.

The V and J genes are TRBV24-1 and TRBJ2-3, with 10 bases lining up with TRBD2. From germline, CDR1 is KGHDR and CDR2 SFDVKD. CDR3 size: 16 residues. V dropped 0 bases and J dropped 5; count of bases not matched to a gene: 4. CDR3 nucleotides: TGTGCCACCAGTGATTTGGGGACTAGCGAGATAGATACGCAGTATTTT. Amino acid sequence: CATSDLGTSEIDTQYF.

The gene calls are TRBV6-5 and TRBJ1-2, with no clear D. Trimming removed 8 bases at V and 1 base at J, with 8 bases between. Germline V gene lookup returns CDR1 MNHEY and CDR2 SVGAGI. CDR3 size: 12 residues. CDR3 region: CASSRSNYGYTF. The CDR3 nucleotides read TGTGCCAGCTCCCGCAGTAACTATGGCTACACCTTC.

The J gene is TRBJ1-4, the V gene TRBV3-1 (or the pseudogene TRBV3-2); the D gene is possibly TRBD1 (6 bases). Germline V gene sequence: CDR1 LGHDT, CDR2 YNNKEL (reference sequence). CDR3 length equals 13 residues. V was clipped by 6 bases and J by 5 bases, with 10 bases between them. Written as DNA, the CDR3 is TGTGCCAGCAGTCGGCAGGGGAATGAAAAACTGTTTTTT. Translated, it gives CASSRQGNEKLFF.

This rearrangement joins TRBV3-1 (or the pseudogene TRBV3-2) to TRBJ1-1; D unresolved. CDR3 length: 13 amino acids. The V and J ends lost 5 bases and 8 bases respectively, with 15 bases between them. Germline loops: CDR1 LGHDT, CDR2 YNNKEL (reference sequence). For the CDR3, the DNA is TGTGCCAGCAGCTTTGCTGGGCAGCTAGAAGCTTTCTTT. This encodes CASSFAGQLEAFF.

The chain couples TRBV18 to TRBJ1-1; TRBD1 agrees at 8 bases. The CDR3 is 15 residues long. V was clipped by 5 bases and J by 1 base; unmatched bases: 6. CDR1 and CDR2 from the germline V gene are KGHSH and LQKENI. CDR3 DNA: TGTGCCAGCTCATCGACAGGGGACTCGAACACTGAAGCTTTCTTT. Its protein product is CASSSTGDSNTEAFF.

This CDR3 reads CASSPDSDNEQFF. The CDR3 DNA is TGCGCCAGCAGCCCTGACAGTGACAATGAGCAGTTCTTC. The chain joins TRBV5-1 to TRBJ2-1; perhaps TRBD1 as D (5 bases). This CDR3 is 13 amino acids long. Per the germline V gene, CDR1 is SGHRS and CDR2 is YFSETQ. V lost 4 bases and J lost 5, with 10 bases in between. Full variable domain (outside the CDR3, taken from reference TRBV5-1 and TRBJ2-1): KAGVTQTPRYLIKTRGQQVTLSCSPISGHRSVSWYQQTPGQGLQFLFEYFSETQRNKGNFPGRFSGRQFSNSRSEMNVSTLELGDSALYLCASSPDSDNEQFFGPGTRLTVL.

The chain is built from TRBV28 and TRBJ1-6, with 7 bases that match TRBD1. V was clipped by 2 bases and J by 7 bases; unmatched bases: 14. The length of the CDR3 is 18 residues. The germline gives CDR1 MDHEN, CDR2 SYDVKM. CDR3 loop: CASSLPTGPGQRNSPLHF. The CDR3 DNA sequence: TGTGCCAGCAGTTTACCTACGGGACCGGGACAGAGGAATTCACCCCTCCACTTT.

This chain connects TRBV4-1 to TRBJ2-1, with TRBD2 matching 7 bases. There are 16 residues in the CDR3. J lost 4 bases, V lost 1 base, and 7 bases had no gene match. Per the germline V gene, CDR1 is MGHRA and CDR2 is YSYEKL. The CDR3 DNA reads TGCGCCAGCAGCCAAGTGGCGGGAGAGACTTACAATGAGCAGTTCTTC. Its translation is CASSQVAGETYNEQFF.

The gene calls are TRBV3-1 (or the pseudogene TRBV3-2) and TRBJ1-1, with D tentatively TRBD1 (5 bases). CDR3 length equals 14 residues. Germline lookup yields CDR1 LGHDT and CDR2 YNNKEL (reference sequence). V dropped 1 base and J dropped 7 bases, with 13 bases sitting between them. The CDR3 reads CASSQGRGPLEAFF. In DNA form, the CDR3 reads TGTGCCAGCAGCCAAGGTAGGGGCCCCCTTGAAGCTTTCTTT.

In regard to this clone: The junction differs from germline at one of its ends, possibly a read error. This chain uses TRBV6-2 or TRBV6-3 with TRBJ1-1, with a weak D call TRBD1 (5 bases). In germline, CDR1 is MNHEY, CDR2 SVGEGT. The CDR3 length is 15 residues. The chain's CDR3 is CASSYRGMLNAEAFF. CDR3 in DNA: TGTGCCAGCAGTTACCGGGGGATGCTGAACGCTGAAGCTTTCTTT.

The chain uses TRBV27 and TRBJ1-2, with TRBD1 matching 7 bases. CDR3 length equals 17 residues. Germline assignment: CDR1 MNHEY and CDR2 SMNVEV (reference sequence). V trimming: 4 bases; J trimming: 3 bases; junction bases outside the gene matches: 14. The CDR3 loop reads CASSSFSFGTEHYGYTF. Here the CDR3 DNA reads TGTGCCAGCAGTTCCTTTTCCTTCGGGACAGAGCACTATGGCTACACCTTC.

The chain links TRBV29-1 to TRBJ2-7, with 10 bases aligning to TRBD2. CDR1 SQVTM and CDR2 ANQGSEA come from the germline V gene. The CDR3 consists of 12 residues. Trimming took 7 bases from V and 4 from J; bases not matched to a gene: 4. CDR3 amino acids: CSGGTSAYEQYF. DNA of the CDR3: TGCAGCGGAGGGACTAGCGCTTACGAGCAGTACTTC.

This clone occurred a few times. The DNA for the CDR3 is TGTGCCAGTAGGCCGGACAGGGGGCAAATCTCTGGAAACACCATATATTTT. Residues: CASRPDRGQISGNTIYF. The rearrangement links TRBV19 to TRBJ1-3, with 11 positions matching TRBD1. With V trimmed by 6 bases and J by 0 bases, 7 bases remained unmatched. The CDR3 extends over 17 amino acids. Germline V CDR1 and CDR2: LNHDA, SQIVND (reference sequence).

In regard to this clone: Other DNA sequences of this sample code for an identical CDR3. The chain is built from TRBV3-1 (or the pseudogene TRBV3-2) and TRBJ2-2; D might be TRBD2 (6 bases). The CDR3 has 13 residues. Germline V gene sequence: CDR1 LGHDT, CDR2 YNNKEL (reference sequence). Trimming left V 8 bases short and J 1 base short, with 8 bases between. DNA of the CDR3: TGTGCCAGCCGGGAGCGGAACACCGGGGAGCTGTTTTTT. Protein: CASRERNTGELFF.

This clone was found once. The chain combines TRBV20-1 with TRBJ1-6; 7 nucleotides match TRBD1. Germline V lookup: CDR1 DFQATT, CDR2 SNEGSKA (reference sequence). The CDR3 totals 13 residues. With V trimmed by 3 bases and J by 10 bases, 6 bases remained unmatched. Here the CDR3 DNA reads TGCAGTGCTAGTAAGGGGGCTAGATCACCCCTCCACTTT. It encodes CSASKGARSPLHF.

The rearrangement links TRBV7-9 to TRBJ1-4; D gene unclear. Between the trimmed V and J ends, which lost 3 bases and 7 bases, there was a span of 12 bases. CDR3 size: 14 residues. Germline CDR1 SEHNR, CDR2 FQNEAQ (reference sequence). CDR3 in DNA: TGTGCCAGCAGCTTGGGAGGGATCAGTGAAAAACTGTTTTTT. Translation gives CASSLGGISEKLFF. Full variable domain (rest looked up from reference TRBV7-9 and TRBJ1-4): DTGVSQNPRHKITKRGQNVTFRCDPISEHNRLYWYRQTLGQGPEFLTYFQNEAQLEKSRLLSDRFSAERPKGSFSTLEIQRTEQGDSAMYLCASSLGGISEKLFFGSGTQLSVL.

The CDR3 region has the DNA TGTGCCAGCAGGGCGTCCGGACAGCTTAATGAAAAACTGTTTTTT. Amino acids: CASRASGQLNEKLFF. This chain joins TRBV28 and TRBJ1-4; tentatively, D is TRBD1 (6 bases). The germline V gene encodes CDR1 MDHEN and CDR2 SYDVKM. V was pared by 6 bases and J by 4 bases, with 15 bases between. CDR3 length equals 15 residues.

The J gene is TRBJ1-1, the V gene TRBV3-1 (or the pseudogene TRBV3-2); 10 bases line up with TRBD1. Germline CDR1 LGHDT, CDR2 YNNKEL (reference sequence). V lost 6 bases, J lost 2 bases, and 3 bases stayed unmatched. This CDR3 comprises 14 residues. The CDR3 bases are TGTGCCAGCAGGCAGACAGGGGGCAACACTGAAGCTTTCTTT. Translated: CASRQTGGNTEAFF.

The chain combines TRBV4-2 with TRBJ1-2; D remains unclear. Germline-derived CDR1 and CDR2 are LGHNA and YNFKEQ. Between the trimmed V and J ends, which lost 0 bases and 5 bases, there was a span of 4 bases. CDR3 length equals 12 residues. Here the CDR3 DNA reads TGTGCCAGCAGCCAAGACGGTTATGGCTACACCTTC. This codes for CASSQDGYGYTF.

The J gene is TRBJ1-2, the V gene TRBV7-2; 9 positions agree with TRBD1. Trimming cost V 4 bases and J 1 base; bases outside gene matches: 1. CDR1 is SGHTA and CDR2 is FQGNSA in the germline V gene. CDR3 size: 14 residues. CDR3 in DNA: TGTGCCAGCAGCTCGACAGGGGGTAACTATGGCTACACCTTC. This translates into CASSSTGGNYGYTF.

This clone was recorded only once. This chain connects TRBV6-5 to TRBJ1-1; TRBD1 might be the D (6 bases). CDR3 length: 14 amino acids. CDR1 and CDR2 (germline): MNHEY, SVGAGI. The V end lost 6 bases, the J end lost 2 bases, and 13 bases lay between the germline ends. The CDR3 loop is CASSFGTTNTEAFF. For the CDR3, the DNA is TGTGCCAGCAGCTTCGGGACAACAAACACTGAAGCTTTCTTT.

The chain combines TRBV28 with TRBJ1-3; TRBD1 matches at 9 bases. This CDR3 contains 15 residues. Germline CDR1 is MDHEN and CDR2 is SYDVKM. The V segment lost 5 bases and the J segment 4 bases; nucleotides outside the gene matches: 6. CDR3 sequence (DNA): TGTGCCAGCAGTCTACAGGGGGCGTTCGGAAACACCATATATTTT. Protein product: CASSLQGAFGNTIYF.